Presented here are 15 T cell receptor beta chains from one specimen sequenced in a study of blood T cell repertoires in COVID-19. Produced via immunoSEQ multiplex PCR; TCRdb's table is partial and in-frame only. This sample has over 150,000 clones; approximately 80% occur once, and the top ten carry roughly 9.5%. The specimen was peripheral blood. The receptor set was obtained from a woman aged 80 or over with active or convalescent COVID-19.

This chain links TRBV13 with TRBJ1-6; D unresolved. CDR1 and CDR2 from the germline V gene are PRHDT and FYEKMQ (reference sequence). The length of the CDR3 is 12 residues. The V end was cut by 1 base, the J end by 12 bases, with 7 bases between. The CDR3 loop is CASSLVTGPLHF. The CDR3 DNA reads TGTGCCAGCAGCTTAGTAACGGGACCCCTCCACTTT.

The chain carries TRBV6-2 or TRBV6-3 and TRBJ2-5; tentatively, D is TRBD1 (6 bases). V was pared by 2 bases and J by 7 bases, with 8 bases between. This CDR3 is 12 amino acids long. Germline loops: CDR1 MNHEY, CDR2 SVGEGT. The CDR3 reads CASSYPGATQYF. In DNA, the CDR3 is TGTGCCAGCAGTTACCCAGGGGCGACCCAGTACTTC.

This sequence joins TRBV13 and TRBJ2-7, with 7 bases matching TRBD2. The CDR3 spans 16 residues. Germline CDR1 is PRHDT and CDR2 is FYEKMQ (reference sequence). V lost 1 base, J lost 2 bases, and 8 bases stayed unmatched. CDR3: CASSLVQERGAYEQYF. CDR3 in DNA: TGTGCCAGCAGCTTAGTGCAGGAGCGGGGAGCCTACGAGCAGTACTTC.

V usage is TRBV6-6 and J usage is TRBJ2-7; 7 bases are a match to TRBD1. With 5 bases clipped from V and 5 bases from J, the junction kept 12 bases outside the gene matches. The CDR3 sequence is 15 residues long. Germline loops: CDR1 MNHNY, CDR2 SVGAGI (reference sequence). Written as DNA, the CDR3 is TGTGCCAGCAGTCTGAAACCGGGACAGATCCACGAGCAGTACTTC. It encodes CASSLKPGQIHEQYF.

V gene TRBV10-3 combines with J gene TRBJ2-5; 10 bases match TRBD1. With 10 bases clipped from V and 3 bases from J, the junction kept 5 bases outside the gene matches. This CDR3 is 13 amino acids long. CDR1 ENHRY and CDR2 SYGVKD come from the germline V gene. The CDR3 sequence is CATLGTGEETQYF. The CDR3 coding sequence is TGTGCCACCCTGGGGACAGGGGAAGAGACCCAGTACTTC.

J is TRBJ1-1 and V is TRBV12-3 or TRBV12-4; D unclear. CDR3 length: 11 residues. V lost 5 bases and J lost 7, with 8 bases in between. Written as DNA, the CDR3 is TGTGCCAGCAGTCCCCAGGTTGAAGCTTTCTTT. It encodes CASSPQVEAFF.

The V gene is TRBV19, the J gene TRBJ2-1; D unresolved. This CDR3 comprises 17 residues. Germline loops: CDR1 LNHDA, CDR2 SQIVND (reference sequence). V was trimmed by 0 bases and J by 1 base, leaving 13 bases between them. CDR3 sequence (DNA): TGTGCCAGTAGTATAGATCTGCCTAGTCTGTCCTACAATGAGCAGTTCTTC. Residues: CASSIDLPSLSYNEQFF.

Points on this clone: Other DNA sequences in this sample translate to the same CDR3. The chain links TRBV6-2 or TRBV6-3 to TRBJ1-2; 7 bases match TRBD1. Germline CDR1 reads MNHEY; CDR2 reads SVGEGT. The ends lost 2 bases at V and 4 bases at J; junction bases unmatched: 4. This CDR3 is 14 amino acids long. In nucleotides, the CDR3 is TGTGCCAGCAGTTACCCGGCAGGGGGCTATGGCTACACCTTC. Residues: CASSYPAGGYGYTF.

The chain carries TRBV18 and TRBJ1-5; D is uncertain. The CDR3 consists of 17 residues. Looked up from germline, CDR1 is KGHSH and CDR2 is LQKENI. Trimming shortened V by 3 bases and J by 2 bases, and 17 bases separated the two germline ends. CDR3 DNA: TGTGCCAGCTCACCTTCGGAGACTTCGAGCGGCAATCAGCCCCAGCATTTT. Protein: CASSPSETSSGNQPQHF.

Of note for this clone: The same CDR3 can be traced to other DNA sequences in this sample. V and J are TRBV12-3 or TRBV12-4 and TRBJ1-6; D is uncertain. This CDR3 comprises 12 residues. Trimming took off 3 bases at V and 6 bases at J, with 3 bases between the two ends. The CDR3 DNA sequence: TGTGCCAGCAGTTTCGGTAATTCACCCCTCCACTTT. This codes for CASSFGNSPLHF.

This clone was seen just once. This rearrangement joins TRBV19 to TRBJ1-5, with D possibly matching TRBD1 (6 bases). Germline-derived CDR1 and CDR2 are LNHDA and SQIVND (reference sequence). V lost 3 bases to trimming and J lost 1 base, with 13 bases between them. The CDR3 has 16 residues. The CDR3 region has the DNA TGTGCCAGTAGTATCATGTCAGGGGCCAGCAATCAGCCCCAGCATTTT. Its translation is CASSIMSGASNQPQHF.

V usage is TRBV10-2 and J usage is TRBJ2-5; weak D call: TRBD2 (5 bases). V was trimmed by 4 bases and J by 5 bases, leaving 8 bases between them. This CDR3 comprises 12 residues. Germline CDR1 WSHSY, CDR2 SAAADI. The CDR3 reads CASSAPGETQYF. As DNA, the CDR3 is TGCGCCAGCAGTGCACCGGGGGAGACCCAGTACTTC.

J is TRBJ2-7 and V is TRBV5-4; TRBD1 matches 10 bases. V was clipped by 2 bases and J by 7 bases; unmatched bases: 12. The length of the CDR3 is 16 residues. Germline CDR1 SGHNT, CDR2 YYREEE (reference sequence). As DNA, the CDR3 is TGTGCCAGCAGCTTCGACCGGGACAGGGGCTCTAGAGAGCAGTACTTC. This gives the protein CASSFDRDRGSREQYF.

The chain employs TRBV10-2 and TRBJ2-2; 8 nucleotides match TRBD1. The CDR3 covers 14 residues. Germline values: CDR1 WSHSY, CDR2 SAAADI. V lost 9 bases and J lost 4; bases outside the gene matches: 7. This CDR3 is CASKQGAGTGELFF. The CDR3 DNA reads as TGCGCCAGTAAGCAGGGGGCGGGCACCGGGGAGCTGTTTTTT.

The CDR3 region is CASSPPGELVANEKLFF. In nucleotides, the CDR3 is TGTGCCAGCTCACCACCCGGAGAACTTGTTGCTAATGAAAAACTGTTTTTT. The V call is TRBV18, the J call TRBJ1-4; no clear D gene. The V end lost 0 bases, the J end lost 3 bases, and 14 bases lay between the germline ends. Germline assignment: CDR1 KGHSH and CDR2 LQKENI. The CDR3 totals 17 residues. Based on the CDR3 plus reference TRBV18 and TRBJ1-4, the full variable domain is NAGVMQNPRHLVRRRGQEARLRCSPMKGHSHVYWYRQLPEEGLKFMVYLQKENIIDESGMPKERFSAEFPKEGPSILRIQQVVRGDSAAYFCASSPPGELVANEKLFFGSGTQLSVL.